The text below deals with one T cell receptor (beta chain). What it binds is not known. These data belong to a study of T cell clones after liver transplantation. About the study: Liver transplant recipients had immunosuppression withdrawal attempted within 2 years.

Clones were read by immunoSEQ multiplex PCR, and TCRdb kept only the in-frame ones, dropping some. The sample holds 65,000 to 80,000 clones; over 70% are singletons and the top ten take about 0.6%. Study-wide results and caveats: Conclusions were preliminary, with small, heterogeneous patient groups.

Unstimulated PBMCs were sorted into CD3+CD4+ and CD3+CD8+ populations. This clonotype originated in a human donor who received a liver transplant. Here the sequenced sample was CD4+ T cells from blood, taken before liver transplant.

CDR3 sequence (DNA): TGTGCCAGCAGCGCTCAGCGGGCAGGGGTATTCGGCAATGAGCAGTTCTTC. Translating it yields CASSAQRAGVFGNEQFF. This chain joins TRBV5-8 and TRBJ2-1; D may match TRBD1 or TRBD2 (6 bases each). This CDR3 spans 17 amino acids. Germline V CDR1 and CDR2: SGHTS, YDEGEE. The ends were cut back, 4 bases at V and 6 bases at J, with 23 bases in the middle. The full variable domain, with the rest looked up from reference TRBV5-8 and TRBJ2-1, is EAGVTQSPTHLIKTRGQQATLRCSPISGHTSVYWYQQALGLGLQFLLWYDEGEERNRGNFPPRFSGRQFPNYSSELNVNALELEDSALYLCASSAQRAGVFGNEQFFGPGTRLTVL.